These T cell receptor beta chains were read from a single sample in a study of blood T cell repertoires in COVID-19. Clones were sequenced by immunoSEQ multiplex PCR, and TCRdb holds only the in-frame ones, with some missing. The sample shows about 180,000 clones, about 81% of them seen only once. The sequenced sample was peripheral blood. These receptors were taken from a woman aged 80 or over with COVID-19, enrolled during active disease. Each CDR3 is given with its conserved first and last residue. The D gene is left open where the match is weak. A row's size may be missing; if present it is once, few, many or a size class.

J | D | V | size | DNA | CDR3
TRBJ2-2 | - | TRBV5-4 | - | TGTGCCAGCAGCTTTCACAGAACGAACACCGGGGAGCTGTTTTTT | CASSFHRTNTGELFF
TRBJ2-3 | TRBD2 | TRBV2 | - | TGTGCCAGCAGTGAAACGCCGACGACTAGCGGGAGTGATACGCAGTATTTT | CASSETPTTSGSDTQYF
TRBJ2-1 | TRBD2 | TRBV24-1 | - | TGTGCCACCAGTGATTACCCCAGACTAGCGGCCTACCCGCACTACAATGAGCAGTTCTTC | CATSDYPRLAAYPHYNEQFF
TRBJ1-1 | - | TRBV21-1 | - | TGTGCCAGCACAAAGGAGACAGGGGCTGAAGCTTTCTTT | CASTKETGAEAFF
TRBJ1-2 | - | TRBV28 | - | TGTGCCAGCAGTTTAAGAGGCTATGGCTACACCTTC | CASSLRGYGYTF
TRBJ2-1 | TRBD2 | TRBV19 | - | TGTGCCAGTAGTATAGAGGGACTACGCTACAATGAGCAGTTCTTC | CASSIEGLRYNEQFF
TRBJ1-5 | - | TRBV6-6 | - | TGTGCCAGCAGTTTTGGACAGTATAGCAATCAGCCCCAGCATTTT | CASSFGQYSNQPQHF
TRBJ2-5 | TRBD1 | TRBV6-2/TRBV6-3 | once | TGTGCCAGCAGCCCCACAGGGGGCACAGAGACCCAGTACTTC | CASSPTGGTETQYF
TRBJ2-1 | TRBD2 | TRBV4-1 | - | TGCGCCAGCAGCCAAGATTCTAGCGGGAGCTCCTACAATGAGCAGTTCTTC | CASSQDSSGSSYNEQFF
TRBJ2-5 | TRBD2 | TRBV2 | - | TGTGCCACCGGGGGACTAGCAGTATTCCAAGAGACCCAGTACTTC | CATGGLAVFQETQYF
TRBJ1-2 | - | TRBV19 | - | TGTGCCAGTAGTCCCCGAGGGTTCACTAACTATGGCTACACCTTC | CASSPRGFTNYGYTF
TRBJ2-7 | - | TRBV19 | - | TGTGCCAGTAGTACGGGAGTTCTAAGCTCCTACGAGCAGTACTTC | CASSTGVLSSYEQYF
TRBJ2-2 | TRBD2 | TRBV27 | - | TGTGCCAGCAGGGGACTAGCGGGGGGCCCGAACACCGGGGAGCTGTTTTTT | CASRGLAGGPNTGELFF
TRBJ2-1 | TRBD2 | TRBV6-6 | - | TGTGCCAGCAGTCGGACTAGCGGCAAAGGGAACTCCTACAATGAGCAGTTCTTC | CASSRTSGKGNSYNEQFF
TRBJ2-3 | TRBD1 | TRBV29-1 | - | TGCAGCGTTAAGGACAGGGGCCACAGCACAGATACGCAGTATTTT | CSVKDRGHSTDTQYF
TRBJ2-1 | TRBD2 | TRBV24-1 | - | TGTGCCACCGGGAGCGGGACCTACAATGAGCAGTTCTTC | CATGSGTYNEQFF
TRBJ2-3 | - | TRBV28 | - | TGTGCCAGCAGGAGATTAACTTCTACGCAGTATTTT | CASRRLTSTQYF
TRBJ1-5 | - | TRBV29-1 | - | TGCAGCGTTGTCCGGGTACCCGGTCAGCCCCAGCATTTT | CSVVRVPGQPQHF
TRBJ2-1 | TRBD2 | TRBV7-3 | few | TGTGCCAGCAGCTTAAAGAGCCCTTTTGAAGCGGGGGGTTCTGAGCAGTTCTTC | CASSLKSPFEAGGSEQFF
TRBJ2-3 | - | TRBV10-3 | - | TGTGCCATCAGTGAGTCCGGCACAGATACGCAGTATTTT | CAISESGTDTQYF
TRBJ1-5 | TRBD1 | TRBV27 | once | TGTGCCAGCAGTAGCCGACAGGGGAGTCTGCAGCCCCAGCATTTT | CASSSRQGSLQPQHF
TRBJ2-6 | TRBD1 | TRBV4-1 | few | TGCGCCAGCAGCCACCCCCGGACAGGTTTGGTATTC | CASSHPRTGLVF
TRBJ1-2 | - | TRBV3-1/TRBV3-2 | - | TGTGCCAGCAGCCAAGATAACAGAACAGGAGCTAACTATGGCTACACCTTC | CASSQDNRTGANYGYTF
TRBJ2-1 | - | TRBV2 | - | TGTGCCAGCAGTGGTACTACGCTATACGCTGAGCAGTTCTTC | CASSGTTLYAEQFF
TRBJ2-3 | - | TRBV18 | - | TGTGCCAGCTCACCACCGGACACTGGCACAGATACGCAGTATTTT | CASSPPDTGTDTQYF
TRBJ2-7 | TRBD1 | TRBV5-5 | few | TGTGCCAGCAGCTTGGCGACAGGGTGGGACTACGAGCAGTACTTC | CASSLATGWDYEQYF
TRBJ2-4 | - | TRBV6-5 | once | TGTGCCAGCCGGGGAAACGAGGAAAACATTCAGTACTTC | CASRGNEENIQYF
TRBJ1-5 | - | TRBV5-4 | few | TGTGCCAGCAGCTTGGGGACAGATCAGCCCCAGCATTTT | CASSLGTDQPQHF
TRBJ1-2 | - | TRBV4-1 | - | TGCGCCAGCAGCCGAGGAACAGGGCCTGGCTACACCTTC | CASSRGTGPGYTF
TRBJ2-2 | - | TRBV14 | - | TGTGCCAGCAGCCGTCCCAGGGGGGCCACCGGGGAGCTGTTTTTT | CASSRPRGATGELFF
TRBJ2-5 | - | TRBV18 | - | TGTGCCAGCTCACCACCAACGGGCGGGGAGACCCAGTACTTC | CASSPPTGGETQYF
TRBJ1-1 | - | TRBV2 | once | TGTGCCAGCAGGCGGACAGTCAACGGTGACACTGAAGCTTTCTTT | CASRRTVNGDTEAFF
TRBJ1-1 | - | TRBV5-1 | once | TGCGCCAGCAGGATCGGGGAGAACACTGAAGCTTTCTTT | CASRIGENTEAFF
TRBJ1-6 | TRBD1 | TRBV10-3 | - | TGTGCCACCACACCCGGGACAGGGAGTTCAAGGGGCTACCTCCACTTT | CATTPGTGSSRGYLHF
TRBJ2-5 | TRBD2 | TRBV5-1 | - | TGCGCCAGCAGCTACGGACTAGAAGAGACCCAGTACTTC | CASSYGLEETQYF
TRBJ1-2 | - | TRBV12-3/TRBV12-4 | - | TGTGCCAGCAGTCCAGGGAACTATGGCTACACCTTC | CASSPGNYGYTF
TRBJ2-7 | - | TRBV24-1 | - | TGTGCCACCAGTGATTTCGGAGGGGGCGATGAGCAGTACTTC | CATSDFGGGDEQYF
TRBJ2-1 | - | TRBV15 | - | TGTGCCACCAGCAGGCTCCGGGGCTCCTACAATGAGCAGTTCTTC | CATSRLRGSYNEQFF
TRBJ2-7 | TRBD2 | TRBV7-2 | - | TGTGCCAGCAGCCTTAGCGGGGGAGACTACGAGCAGTACTTC | CASSLSGGDYEQYF
TRBJ1-2 | TRBD1 | TRBV5-4 | many | TGTGCCAGCAGCTCCCTGGACAGGGTCGATGGCTACACCTTC | CASSSLDRVDGYTF
TRBJ2-4 | - | TRBV11-2 | - | TGTGCCAGCAGCCCTGGAGTGATCCCGACTATTAAAAACATTCAGTACTTC | CASSPGVIPTIKNIQYF
TRBJ2-3 | - | TRBV4-3 | few | TGCGCCAGCAGCCCCTTAGGACTGACCACAGATACGCAGTATTTT | CASSPLGLTTDTQYF
TRBJ1-6 | - | TRBV10-3 | - | TGTGCCATCAGTGGGCAGGGAATCGGGAATTCACCCCTCCACTTT | CAISGQGIGNSPLHF
TRBJ2-7 | - | TRBV9 | - | TGTGCCAGCAGCGCCTCCGGGACTGACTACGAGCAGTACTTC | CASSASGTDYEQYF
TRBJ1-2 | - | TRBV30 | - | TGTGCCTGGAGTGTACATGGGGGGAACTATGGCTACACCTTC | CAWSVHGGNYGYTF